This T cell receptor beta chain was recovered during a study of blood T cell repertoires in COVID-19. The CDR3 is 16 amino acids. Germline CDR1 and CDR2: PRHDT and FYEKMQ (reference sequence). With 5 bases clipped from V and 4 bases from J, the junction kept 9 bases outside the gene matches. Original analysis: Reference gene primer amplification yielded estimated nucleated cell counts. Using immunoSEQ multiplex PCR, the repertoire was profiled, and TCRdb retains in-frame clones only, with some absent. V, J and clone size reflect that table, while D and trimming were determined from the DNA. The sample holds over 100,000 clones; around 83% are singletons and the top ten take 7% to 9%.

The TCR was taken from a man between 65 and 79 years old with acute or convalescent COVID-19. Source material: peripheral blood. The chain joins TRBV13 to TRBJ2-2; 8 nucleotides line up with TRBD1. CDR3 sequence: CASSRRTGLGTGELFF. For the CDR3, the DNA is TGTGCCAGCAGCCGAAGGACAGGGCTCGGCACCGGGGAGCTGTTTTTT. Looking up the rest from reference TRBV13 and TRBJ2-2 gives the full variable domain: AAGVIQSPRHLIKEKRETATLKCYPIPRHDTVYWYQQGPGQDPQFLISFYEKMQSDKGSIPDRFSAQQFSDYHSELNMSSLELGDSALYFCASSRRTGLGTGELFFGEGSRLTVL.